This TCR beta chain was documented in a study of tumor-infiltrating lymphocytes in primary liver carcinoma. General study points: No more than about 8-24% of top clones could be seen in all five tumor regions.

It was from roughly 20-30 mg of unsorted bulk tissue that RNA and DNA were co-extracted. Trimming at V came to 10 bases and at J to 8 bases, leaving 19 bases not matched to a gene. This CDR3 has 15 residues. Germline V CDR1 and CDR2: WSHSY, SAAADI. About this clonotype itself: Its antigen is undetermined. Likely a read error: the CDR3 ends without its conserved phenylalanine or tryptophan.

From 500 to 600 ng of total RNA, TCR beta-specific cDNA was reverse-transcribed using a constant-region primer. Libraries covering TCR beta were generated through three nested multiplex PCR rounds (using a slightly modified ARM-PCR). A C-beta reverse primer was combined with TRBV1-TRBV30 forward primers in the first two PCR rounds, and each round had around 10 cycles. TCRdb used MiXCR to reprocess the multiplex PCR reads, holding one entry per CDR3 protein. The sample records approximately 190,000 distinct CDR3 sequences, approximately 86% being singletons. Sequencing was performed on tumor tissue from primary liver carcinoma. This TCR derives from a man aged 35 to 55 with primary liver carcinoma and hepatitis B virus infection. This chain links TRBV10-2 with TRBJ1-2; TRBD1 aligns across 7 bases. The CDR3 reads CATTGTVSSPGGYTS. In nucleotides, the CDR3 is TGCGCCACCACCGGGACAGTCAGCTCTCCCGGCGGCTACACCTCC.